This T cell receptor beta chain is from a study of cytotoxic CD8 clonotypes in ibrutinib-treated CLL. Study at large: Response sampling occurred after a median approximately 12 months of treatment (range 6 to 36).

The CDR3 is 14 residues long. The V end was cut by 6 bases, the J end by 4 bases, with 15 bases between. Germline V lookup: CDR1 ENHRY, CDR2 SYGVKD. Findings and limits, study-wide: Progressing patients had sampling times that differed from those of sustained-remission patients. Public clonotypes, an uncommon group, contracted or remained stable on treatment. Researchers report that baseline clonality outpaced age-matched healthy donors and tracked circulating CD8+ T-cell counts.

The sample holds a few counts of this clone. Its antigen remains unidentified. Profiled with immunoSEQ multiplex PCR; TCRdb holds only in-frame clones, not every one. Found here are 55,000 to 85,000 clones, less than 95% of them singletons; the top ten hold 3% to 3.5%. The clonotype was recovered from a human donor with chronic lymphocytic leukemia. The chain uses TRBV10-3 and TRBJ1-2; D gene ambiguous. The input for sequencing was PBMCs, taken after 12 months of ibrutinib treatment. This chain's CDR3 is CAIRSGALAYGYTF. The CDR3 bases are TGTGCCATCAGGTCAGGTGCGCTCGCCTATGGCTACACCTTC.